Listed below are T cell receptor beta chains from one sample, sequenced in a study of technical replicates of blood from several donors. Only in-frame clones appear in the TCRdb table, and some are missing; sequencing was by immunoSEQ multiplex PCR. The sample has 95,000 to 100,000 clones, just over 95% seen once. Material for sequencing was T cells isolated from PBMCs. Receptor source: a human donor in good health. Each CDR3 is given with its conserved first and last residue. A D gene is named only where the DNA matches it firmly. Rows may omit the clone size; those that give it use once, few, many or a size class.

d_gene	abundance	j_gene	v_gene	CDR3aa	CDR3nt
-	-	TRBJ2-2	TRBV5-1	CASSSSRVAGELFF	TGCGCCAGCAGCTCCTCCAGGGTGGCCGGGGAGCTGTTTTTT
-	-	TRBJ2-1	TRBV5-4	CASSPAVNEQFF	TGTGCCAGCAGCCCTGCGGTAAATGAGCAGTTCTTC
TRBD2	-	TRBJ2-1	TRBV15	CATSRASGGVNEQFF	TGTGCCACCAGCAGAGCCAGCGGGGGAGTCAATGAGCAGTTCTTC
TRBD2	-	TRBJ2-3	TRBV19	CASSNPSGGVADTQYF	TGTGCCAGTAGTAACCCTAGCGGGGGTGTGGCAGATACGCAGTATTTT
TRBD1	-	TRBJ1-1	TRBV29-1	CSVAGGFPEAFF	TGCAGCGTTGCAGGGGGATTCCCTGAAGCTTTCTTT
-	-	TRBJ1-2	TRBV4-1	CASSQEQGPNYGYTF	TGCGCCAGCAGCCAAGAACAGGGTCCCAACTATGGCTACACCTTC
-	-	TRBJ1-2	TRBV5-1	CASSLGQTYGYTF	TGCGCCAGCAGCTTGGGACAGACCTATGGCTACACCTTC
-	-	TRBJ1-5	TRBV2	CASREDRWGNQPQHF	TGTGCCAGCAGAGAAGACAGATGGGGCAATCAGCCCCAGCATTTT
-	few	TRBJ1-1	TRBV5-1	CASSRQPGHGRTEAFF	TGCGCCAGCAGCCGCCAGCCGGGACACGGGCGCACTGAAGCTTTCTTT
-	-	TRBJ2-2	TRBV29-1	CSVAWTANTGELFF	TGCAGCGTTGCCTGGACAGCGAACACCGGGGAGCTGTTTTTT
-	-	TRBJ2-7	TRBV11-2	CASSFTEGNYEQYF	TGTGCCAGCAGCTTCACGGAGGGGAACTACGAGCAGTACTTC
-	-	TRBJ2-1	TRBV5-5	CASRIQGYWENNEQFF	TGTGCCAGCAGAATACAGGGTTATTGGGAGAACAATGAGCAGTTCTTC
TRBD1	-	TRBJ1-2	TRBV6-1	CASSGGTGGHYGYTF	TGTGCCAGCAGTGGCGGGACAGGGGGCCACTATGGCTACACCTTC
TRBD1	-	TRBJ2-2	TRBV5-1	CASSLGTGFTGELFF	TGCGCCAGCAGCTTGGGGACAGGGTTCACCGGGGAGCTGTTTTTT
TRBD1	-	TRBJ1-5	TRBV28	CASSLRGQLHPYSNQPQHF	TGTGCCAGCAGTTTGCGGGGACAGCTACATCCTTATAGCAATCAGCCCCAGCATTTT
-	-	TRBJ2-7	TRBV7-8	CASSQTGVSSYEQYF	TGTGCCAGCAGCCAGACAGGCGTGAGCTCCTACGAGCAGTACTTC
-	-	TRBJ2-5	TRBV10-1	CASSESLAEETQYF	TGCGCCAGCAGTGAGTCGTTGGCTGAAGAGACCCAGTACTTC